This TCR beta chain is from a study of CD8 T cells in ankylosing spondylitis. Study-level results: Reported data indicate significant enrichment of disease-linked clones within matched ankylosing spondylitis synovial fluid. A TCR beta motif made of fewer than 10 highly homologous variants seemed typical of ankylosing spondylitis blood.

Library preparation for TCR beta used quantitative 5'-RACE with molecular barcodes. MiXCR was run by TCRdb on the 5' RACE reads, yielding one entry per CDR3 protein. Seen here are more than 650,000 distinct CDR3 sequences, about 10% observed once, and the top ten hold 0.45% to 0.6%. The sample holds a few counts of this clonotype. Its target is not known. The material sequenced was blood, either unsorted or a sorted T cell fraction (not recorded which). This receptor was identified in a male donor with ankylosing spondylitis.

This chain's CDR3 is CASSQDTGRIDGYTF. CDR3 DNA sequence: TGCGCCAGCAGCCAAGACACAGGGAGGATCGATGGCTACACCTTC. The V call is TRBV4-3, the J call TRBJ1-2, with D maybe TRBD1 (6 bases). The V gene's germline CDR1 is LGHNA and CDR2 YSLEER. V was clipped by 0 bases and J by 6 bases, with 14 bases between them. The CDR3 spans 15 residues.